Detailed here is one TCR beta chain. CD45RO-negative CD8 cells positively selected for CCR7 made up the naive population, which excluded terminally differentiated effector memory CD45RA+ cells. The sample originates from a study of shared clonotypes between healthy human individuals. CDR1 is MNHEY and CDR2 is SMNVEV in the germline V gene (reference sequence). The CDR3 is made up of 16 amino acids. V lost 6 bases and J 0 bases, leaving 17 bases between the germline ends. Libraries were prepared by immunoSEQ multiplex PCR; TCRdb keeps only in-frame clonotypes and omits some of them. The table has approximately 2,000,000 clones, over 85% seen once.

Sequenced sample: naive CD8+ T cells from PBMCs. This receptor was taken from a man in his late teens or twenties in good health. Some clones in this sample may be carry-over from other donors' samples. This chain joins TRBV27 and TRBJ1-1, with D uncertain. As DNA, the CDR3 is TGTGCCAGCAGCCCCCGTCAGGACCACATGAACACTGAAGCTTTCTTT. Translating gives CASSPRQDHMNTEAFF.